The 32 T cell receptor beta chains below were found in one sample sequenced in a study of blood T cell repertoires in COVID-19. Produced via immunoSEQ multiplex PCR; TCRdb's table is partial and in-frame only. The sample holds around 290,000 clones, 65% to 90% seen once. The specimen was peripheral blood. These receptors originate from a woman in her 70s with COVID-19, enrolled during active disease.

V usage is TRBV11-2 and J usage is TRBJ1-5, with 9 bases identical to TRBD1. This CDR3 is 19 amino acids long. Germline-derived CDR1 and CDR2 are SGHAT and FQNNGV. Losses at the gene ends were 5 bases for V and 0 bases for J; bases not matched to a gene: 14. The CDR3 coding sequence is TGTGCCAGCAGCCCGAGTCCCGGGACAGGGTCGCCTAGCAATCAGCCCCAGCATTTT. It translates to CASSPSPGTGSPSNQPQHF.

The chain has TRBV6-5 and TRBJ2-1; the match to TRBD1 covers 10 bases. Per germline, CDR1 MNHEY and CDR2 SVGAGI. The CDR3 is made up of 14 amino acids. J gave up 6 bases and V 5 bases, and 4 bases lay outside the gene matches. CDR3 in DNA: TGTGCCAGCAGTCCAAGGACAGGGGGCAATGAGCAGTTCTTC. It encodes CASSPRTGGNEQFF.

The V gene is TRBV7-2, the J gene TRBJ1-1; D unresolved. The V end was cut by 4 bases, the J end by 6 bases, with 21 bases between. CDR3 length: 16 amino acids. Germline CDR1 and CDR2: SGHTA and FQGNSA. CDR3: CASSSITVRFSSEAFF. CDR3 coding DNA: TGTGCCAGCAGCTCTATAACCGTAAGATTTAGTTCTGAAGCTTTCTTT.

This clone was recorded once. The same CDR3 can be traced to other DNA sequences in this sample. The rearrangement joins TRBV7-2 to TRBJ2-3, with 8 bases identical to TRBD2. The CDR3 contains 15 residues. Per germline, CDR1 SGHTA and CDR2 FQGNSA. V trimming: 5 bases; J trimming: 0 bases; junction bases outside the gene matches: 4. The CDR3 DNA is TGTGCCAGCAGCCCCCGCGGGGGGAGCACAGATACGCAGTATTTT. Protein: CASSPRGGSTDTQYF.

Of note for this clone: The germline gene is not matched at one end of the junction; a read error may be the cause. The chain couples TRBV5-6 to TRBJ2-1, with no clear D. The CDR3 runs 14 residues. Germline V gene data show CDR1 as SGHDT and CDR2 as YYEEEE. For the CDR3, the DNA is TGTGCCAGCCGCTTAAACGGCAGGAACAATGAGCAGTTCTTC. Residues: CASRLNGRNNEQFF.

This chain links TRBV21-1 with TRBJ2-7; the D segment call TRBD1 is taken from the table without a DNA check. TRBV21-1 is classified as a pseudogene. The CDR3 consists of 17 residues. The CDR3 DNA reads TGTGCCAGCAGCAAAGGGGTTCCGGGACAGGCAACCTACGAGCAGTACTTC. Translating it yields CASSKGVPGQATYEQYF.

This clone has just a few counts. The chain uses TRBV5-6 and TRBJ1-2, with D perhaps TRBD1 (6 bases). Germline loops: CDR1 SGHDT, CDR2 YYEEEE. This CDR3 comprises 14 residues. V was clipped by 6 bases and J by 4 bases, with 16 bases between them. The CDR3 spells CASTRRQAGYGYTF. The CDR3 region has the DNA TGTGCCAGCACCCGTCGACAGGCCGGCTATGGCTACACCTTC.

CDR3 residues: CASRSWQGYTGELFF. The CDR3 coding sequence is TGTGCCAGCAGGTCTTGGCAGGGATACACCGGGGAGCTGTTTTTT. This chain uses TRBV2 with TRBJ2-2; tentatively, D is TRBD1 (5 bases). The CDR3 spans 15 residues. Germline-derived CDR1 and CDR2 are SNHLY and FYNNEI. V gave up 6 bases and J gave up 3 bases, with 14 bases separating them.

The chain uses TRBV24-1 and TRBJ2-7; maybe TRBD1 (7 bases). Germline CDR1 KGHDR, CDR2 SFDVKD. This CDR3 is built from 15 residues. V lost 2 bases to trimming and J lost 5 bases, with 15 bases between them. CDR3 coding DNA: TGTGCCACCAGTGATTCTGAAAGGAGGGGGCACGAGCAGTACTTC. Protein product: CATSDSERRGHEQYF.

The chain uses TRBV5-1 and TRBJ1-2; D gene ambiguous. Between the trimmed V and J ends, which lost 4 bases and 4 bases, there was a span of 14 bases. The CDR3 extends over 14 amino acids. Germline loops: CDR1 SGHRS, CDR2 YFSETQ. The CDR3 loop is CASSQLEVSYGYTF. In DNA, the CDR3 is TGCGCCAGCAGCCAGTTGGAGGTTTCCTATGGCTACACCTTC.

The genes are TRBV27 and TRBJ2-1, with TRBD2 matching 8 bases. Trimming took 5 bases from V and 9 from J; bases not matched to a gene: 15. The CDR3 totals 16 residues. Germline V gene sequence: CDR1 MNHEY, CDR2 SMNVEV (reference sequence). CDR3: CASSVYSGALGGEQFF. The CDR3 nucleotides are TGTGCCAGCAGTGTCTATAGCGGGGCTCTCGGAGGTGAGCAGTTCTTC.

The rearrangement joins TRBV30 to TRBJ1-5, with a tentative D call TRBD1 (6 bases). The CDR3 has 13 amino acids. Trimming shortened V by 1 base and J by 6 bases, and 10 bases separated the two germline ends. Germline V gene sequence: CDR1 GTSNPN, CDR2 SVGIG (reference sequence). The CDR3 loop is CAWSGGGSQPQHF. In DNA form, the CDR3 reads TGTGCCTGGAGTGGGGGGGGCAGTCAGCCCCAGCATTTT.

This clone has a single count. CDR3 DNA: TGTGCCAGCAGTTACCTCCAGGACAGGGGGCTTAGTGGCTACACCTTC. Translation: CASSYLQDRGLSGYTF. This chain links TRBV6-5 with TRBJ1-2, with 11 bases fitting TRBD1. Germline assignment: CDR1 MNHEY and CDR2 SVGAGI. Trimming took 2 bases from V and 7 from J; bases not matched to a gene: 9. The CDR3 sequence is 16 residues long.

The rearrangement joins TRBV18 to TRBJ2-5; TRBD1 agrees at 7 bases. V lost 5 bases to trimming and J lost 3 bases; unmatched junction nucleotides: 0. Germline CDR1 is KGHSH and CDR2 is LQKENI. The CDR3 totals 12 residues. This chain's CDR3 is CASSDREETQYF. CDR3 coding DNA: TGTGCCAGCTCAGACAGGGAAGAGACCCAGTACTTC.

The chain recombines TRBV28 with TRBJ2-2; 9 nucleotides line up with TRBD2. V lost 3 bases to trimming and J lost 5 bases; unmatched junction nucleotides: 7. CDR1 and CDR2 from the germline V gene are MDHEN and SYDVKM. The CDR3 covers 16 residues. This chain's CDR3 is CASSFGGGVKTGELFF. The CDR3 nucleotides are TGTGCCAGCAGTTTTGGCGGGGGGGTCAAAACCGGGGAGCTGTTTTTT.

This clone was detected only once. J is TRBJ1-1 and V is TRBV20-1; D ambiguous. V gave up 3 bases and J gave up 5 bases, with 13 bases separating them. Germline V gene lookup returns CDR1 DFQATT and CDR2 SNEGSKA (reference sequence). CDR3 length: 13 residues. In DNA, the CDR3 is TGCAGTGCTAGTCCCTGGACTGGAACTGAAGCTTTCTTT. The encoded protein is CSASPWTGTEAFF.

The rearrangement joins TRBV9 to TRBJ1-1; possibly TRBD1 for D (6 bases). Germline CDR1 reads SGDLS; CDR2 reads YYNGEE. Trimming took off 4 bases at V and 5 bases at J, with 18 bases between the two ends. The CDR3 sequence is 15 residues long. CDR3 in amino acids: CASSPQAGAKTEAFF. The CDR3 nucleotides read TGTGCCAGCAGCCCACAGGCAGGGGCAAAAACTGAAGCTTTCTTT.

The chain employs TRBV6-6 and TRBJ1-2; possible D gene TRBD1, 6 bases. The ends were cut back, 8 bases at V and 4 bases at J, with 14 bases in the middle. The CDR3 spans 13 residues. The germline V gene has CDR1 MNHNY and CDR2 SVGAGI (reference sequence). CDR3 sequence reads: CASREGGGYGYTF. As DNA, the CDR3 is TGTGCCAGCCGCGAGGGAGGGGGCTATGGCTACACCTTC.

V is TRBV29-1 and J is TRBJ2-5, with D perhaps TRBD2 (5 bases). CDR3 length: 16 amino acids. Looked up from germline, CDR1 is SQVTM and CDR2 is ANQGSEA. With 0 bases removed from V and 0 bases from J, the gap between germline ends came to 14 bases. CDR3 sequence: CSVEERERSYQETQYF. In DNA, the CDR3 is TGCAGCGTTGAAGAAAGGGAGAGGAGTTACCAAGAGACCCAGTACTTC.

The V and J genes are TRBV15 and TRBJ2-7; the match to TRBD1 covers 11 bases. This CDR3 contains 16 residues. Trimming at V came to 1 base and at J to 5 bases, leaving 7 bases not matched to a gene. CDR1 LNHNV and CDR2 YYDKDF come from the germline V gene (reference sequence). CDR3 nucleotide sequence: TGTGCCACCAGCAGAGCAAGGGACAGGGGGTACCACGAGCAGTACTTC. The encoded protein is CATSRARDRGYHEQYF.

The chain uses TRBV2 and TRBJ2-3; 7 bases are a match to TRBD2. V lost 6 bases, J lost 0 bases, and 6 bases stayed unmatched. Germline CDR1 and CDR2: SNHLY and FYNNEI. The CDR3 totals 15 residues. The CDR3: CASRPLAASTDTQYF. In DNA, the CDR3 is TGTGCCAGCAGACCCCTAGCGGCTAGCACAGATACGCAGTATTTT.

The gene calls are TRBV7-3 and TRBJ2-2; no reliable D call. V was shortened by 1 base and J by 1 base, with 7 bases between the two germline ends. Germline assignment: CDR1 SGHTA and CDR2 FQGTGA. The CDR3 length is 15 residues. As DNA, the CDR3 is TGTGCCAGCAGCTTAAAAGGCGGGAACACCGGGGAGCTGTTTTTT. It encodes CASSLKGGNTGELFF.

About this clone: Additional DNA sequences in this sample encode the identical CDR3. V usage is TRBV7-2 and J usage is TRBJ2-2, with 8 bases aligning to TRBD1. Germline lookup yields CDR1 SGHTA and CDR2 FQGNSA. J gave up 5 bases and V 2 bases, and 4 bases lay outside the gene matches. This CDR3 region has 15 residues. CDR3 region: CASSLRDRGTGELFF. The DNA for the CDR3 is TGTGCCAGCAGCTTACGCGACAGGGGTACCGGGGAGCTGTTTTTT.

The CDR3 nucleotides are TGTGCCAGCAGTCCGGGACTAGGGGGACCACCGCAGTATTTT. It encodes CASSPGLGGPPQYF. This chain connects TRBV6-5 to TRBJ2-3; 8 bases map to TRBD2. Trimming removed 5 bases from V and 10 bases from J; junction bases left unmatched: 11. The CDR3 has 14 residues. Germline CDR1 MNHEY, CDR2 SVGAGI.

The chain joins TRBV2 to TRBJ1-1; weak D call: TRBD1 (5 bases). Trimming took 5 bases from V and 8 from J, leaving 24 bases between them. The CDR3 consists of 16 residues. The germline V gene encodes CDR1 SNHLY and CDR2 FYNNEI. The CDR3 nucleotides read TGTGCCAGCAGTATACCCTCTAATCGACAGAAACACGAAGCTTTCTTT. Translation: CASSIPSNRQKHEAFF.

This sequence joins TRBV13 and TRBJ2-2; TRBD2 aligns across 7 bases. The CDR3 extends over 17 amino acids. V lost 4 bases and J lost 6; bases outside the gene matches: 14. Germline V CDR1 and CDR2: PRHDT, FYEKMQ (reference sequence). This CDR3 is CASSSPGDGGGAGELFF. The CDR3 DNA reads as TGTGCCAGCAGCTCGCCTGGAGACGGCGGGGGTGCCGGGGAGCTGTTTTTT.

The chain joins TRBV2 to TRBJ2-2, with D possibly being TRBD2 (5 bases). The germline V gene encodes CDR1 SNHLY and CDR2 FYNNEI. The CDR3 spans 13 residues. V lost 6 bases and J 4 bases, leaving 9 bases between the germline ends. CDR3 sequence: CASRPGLTGELFF. CDR3 sequence (DNA): TGTGCCAGCAGACCCGGACTCACCGGGGAGCTGTTTTTT.

Comments on this clone: Additional DNA sequences in this sample encode the identical CDR3. This chain's CDR3 is CASSPLAGITDTQYF. As DNA, the CDR3 is TGTGCCAGCTCACCTCTAGCGGGGATCACAGATACGCAGTATTTT. The chain employs TRBV18 and TRBJ2-3; 9 bases match TRBD2. V lost 3 bases and J lost 2; bases outside the gene matches: 3. This CDR3 has 15 residues. Germline CDR1 reads KGHSH; CDR2 reads LQKENI.

V is TRBV30 and J is TRBJ2-6; 12 nucleotides match TRBD1. J lost 4 bases, V lost 4 bases, and 8 bases had no gene match. The CDR3 has 17 amino acids. Germline CDR1 reads GTSNPN; CDR2 reads SVGIG (reference sequence). The CDR3 DNA is TGTGCCTGGAAGAGGGACAGGGGGCGCGAAGGGGCCAACGTCCTGACTTTC. Encoded protein: CAWKRDRGREGANVLTF.

The gene calls are TRBV6-5 and TRBJ1-1; D gene unclear. This CDR3 is built from 11 residues. Germline V gene data show CDR1 as MNHEY and CDR2 as SVGAGI. The germline V and J ends were trimmed by 8 bases and 3 bases, with 7 bases remaining between them. DNA of the CDR3: TGTGCCAGCGTACAATACACTGAAGCTTTCTTT. This codes for CASVQYTEAFF.

The V and J genes are TRBV30 and TRBJ2-5, with D possibly matching TRBD1 (6 bases). The CDR3 contains 13 residues. CDR1 is GTSNPN, CDR2 SVGIG, per germline (reference sequence). With 3 bases removed from V and 3 bases from J, the gap between germline ends came to 11 bases. The CDR3 DNA is TGTGCCTGGAGCCTGACAGGAAAAGAGACCCAGTACTTC. It yields the protein CAWSLTGKETQYF.

The V gene is TRBV6-1, the J gene TRBJ1-2; TRBD1 might be the D (5 bases). V lost 1 base, J lost 3 bases, and 9 bases lay in between. CDR1 and CDR2 (germline): MNHNS, SASEGT. The CDR3 totals 14 residues. The CDR3 spells CASSEVSGDYGYTF. Here the CDR3 DNA reads TGTGCCAGCAGTGAAGTGTCGGGGGACTATGGCTACACCTTC.